The 16 T cell receptor beta chains below all came from one sample that was sequenced in a study of vaccination and CD4 T cells after COVID-19. These TCRs are of unknown antigen specificity. Oncomine TCR Beta short-read sequencing was applied to DNA from cultured CD4+ T cells. TCRdb re-derived calls from the PCR reads in MiXCR, one entry per CDR3 protein. The table includes over 15,000 distinct CDR3 sequences, around 38% detected once. Treatment denoted: approximately nine-day PBMC culture with coronavirus spike peptide pools or control peptides (ViraFEST assay). Sequencing was performed on cultured CD4+ T cells from blood. Every receptor here comes from a human donor with COVID-19.

This clonotype was counted only a few times. The rearrangement uses TRBV7-2 and TRBJ1-1; maybe TRBD1 (6 bases). This CDR3 is built from 15 residues. Germline CDR1 and CDR2: SGHTA and FQGNSA. Trimming took 9 bases from V and 0 from J, leaving 17 bases between them. The CDR3 loop is CASLLRGHLNTEAFF. CDR3 bases: TGTGCCAGTCTCCTAAGGGGACATTTGAACACTGAAGCTTTCTTT.

This clonotype has more than one count but fewer than ten. This rearrangement joins TRBV20-1 to TRBJ1-2, with TRBD1 matching over 7 bases. V lost 1 base, J lost 6 bases, and 5 bases stayed unmatched. Per the germline V gene, CDR1 is DFQATT and CDR2 is SNEGSKA (reference sequence). The CDR3 extends over 13 amino acids. The CDR3 is CSARASGGHGYTF. The DNA for the CDR3 is TGCAGTGCTAGAGCCTCAGGGGGGCATGGCTACACCTTC.

The rearrangement uses TRBV7-2 and TRBJ2-4, with D perhaps matching TRBD2 (6 bases). CDR1 SGHTA and CDR2 FQGNSA come from the germline V gene. The V end was cut by 8 bases, the J end by 1 base, with 18 bases between. The CDR3 length is 16 residues. This chain's CDR3 is CASEPGGSGAKNIQYF. The CDR3 DNA is TGTGCCAGCGAGCCCGGAGGGAGCGGGGCCAAAAACATTCAGTACTTC.

The chain has TRBV4-2 and TRBJ2-3, with 14 nucleotides matching TRBD2. CDR1 LGHNA and CDR2 YNFKEQ come from the germline V gene. V was clipped by 4 bases and J by 0 bases; unmatched bases: 18. The CDR3 contains 22 residues. The CDR3 sequence: CASSPLGLAGGAVSSSTDTQYF. The DNA for the CDR3 is TGTGCCAGCAGCCCCCTCGGACTAGCGGGGGGCGCCGTCTCTTCTAGCACAGATACGCAGTATTTT.

The rearrangement links TRBV6-5 to TRBJ1-2; 10 positions match TRBD1. Germline CDR1 is MNHEY and CDR2 is SVGAGI. J gave up 4 bases and V 2 bases, and 13 bases lay outside the gene matches. The CDR3 spans 18 residues. The CDR3 spells CASSYLRDRGGMGYGYTF. The CDR3 DNA is TGTGCCAGCAGTTACCTCCGGGACAGGGGAGGAATGGGCTATGGCTACACCTTC.

CDR3 amino acids: CASSVPARSTRDEQYF. In DNA form, the CDR3 reads TGTGCCAGCAGCGTACCAGCCAGGTCAACTCGGGACGAGCAGTACTTC. The rearrangement joins TRBV6-1 to TRBJ2-7; D not certain. The CDR3 is made up of 16 amino acids. Between the trimmed V and J ends, which lost 6 bases and 5 bases, there was a span of 23 bases. Germline V gives CDR1 MNHNS, CDR2 SASEGT.

Only a few counts were recorded for this clonotype. The V call is TRBV20-1, the J call TRBJ2-1; D may be TRBD1 (6 bases). Trimming stripped 8 bases from V and 10 bases from J, with 21 bases between. The CDR3 has 13 residues. Germline V gene data show CDR1 as DFQATT and CDR2 as SNEGSKA (reference sequence). The CDR3 DNA reads TGCAGTACGGAACGATCTACAGGGAACGAGCAGTTCTTC. This codes for CSTERSTGNEQFF.

The J gene is TRBJ2-2, the V gene TRBV29-1, with D unclear. The CDR3 runs to 11 residues. V lost 4 bases, J lost 6 bases, and 6 bases lay in between. Germline CDR1 is SQVTM and CDR2 is ANQGSEA. CDR3 region: CSVGSPGELFF. CDR3 bases: TGCAGCGTTGGATCGCCCGGGGAGCTGTTTTTT.

This clonotype showed up just a few times. The CDR3 bases are TGTGCCTGGAAACGAGAGGGTGGCTACACCTTC. This sequence encodes CAWKREGGYTF. This chain connects TRBV30 to TRBJ1-2, with unresolved D. The germline CDR1 and CDR2 sequences are GTSNPN and SVGIG (reference sequence). The CDR3 totals 11 residues. V lost 4 bases and J lost 7, with 10 bases in between.

The chain has TRBV5-1 and TRBJ2-5; D call uncertain. Trimming took 7 bases from V and 1 from J, leaving 11 bases between them. CDR1 and CDR2 from the germline V gene are SGHRS and YFSETQ. CDR3 length equals 13 residues. CDR3 sequence reads: CASGPVSQETQYF. The CDR3 DNA sequence: TGCGCCAGCGGCCCAGTATCCCAAGAGACCCAGTACTTC.

This clonotype was counted only a few times. The chain joins TRBV20-1 to TRBJ2-1, with 8 bases lining up with TRBD1. Trimming cost V 3 bases and J 9 bases; bases outside gene matches: 4. CDR1 DFQATT and CDR2 SNEGSKA come from the germline V gene (reference sequence). CDR3 length equals 12 residues. The CDR3 here is CSARDDRGEQFF. The CDR3, as DNA: TGCAGTGCTAGGGACGACAGGGGTGAGCAGTTCTTC.

The CDR3, as DNA: TGTGCCAGCAGTCCTGGGACAGGGGCAGAGCCCCAGCATTTT. Its translation is CASSPGTGAEPQHF. The rearrangement links TRBV27 to TRBJ1-5; the match to TRBD1 covers 10 bases. Unmatched junction bases numbered 6, after V lost 5 bases and J lost 8 bases. The CDR3 consists of 14 residues. Germline CDR1 MNHEY, CDR2 SMNVEV (reference sequence).

A few counts support this clonotype. The genes are TRBV6-1 and TRBJ1-6; possible D gene TRBD1, 5 bases. CDR3 size: 16 residues. V was clipped by 6 bases and J by 4 bases, with 16 bases between them. Germline CDR1 is MNHNS and CDR2 is SASEGT. For the CDR3, the DNA is TGTGCCAGCAGCCGGGGAAGCCAGGGTTATAATTCACCCCTCCACTTT. Protein sequence: CASSRGSQGYNSPLHF.

This clonotype was picked up a small number of times. V is TRBV7-7 and J is TRBJ2-5; possibly TRBD1 or TRBD2 for D (5 bases each). The CDR3 runs to 14 residues. Per germline, CDR1 SSHAT and CDR2 FNYEAQ (reference sequence). The CDR3 spells CASAKGSVQETQYF. DNA of the CDR3: TGTGCTAGCGCGAAGGGGAGCGTTCAAGAGACCCAGTACTTC.

CDR3 DNA sequence: TGTGCCAGCAGTATTAGCGGGACAGGGACAGGGGGCTACACCTTC. It translates to CASSISGTGTGGYTF. This sequence joins TRBV28 and TRBJ1-2, with TRBD1 matching over 9 bases. V was clipped by 5 bases and J by 8 bases; unmatched bases: 12. Looked up from germline, CDR1 is MDHEN and CDR2 is SYDVKM. This CDR3 has 15 amino acids.

This sequence joins TRBV7-6 and TRBJ2-5; 8 positions match TRBD1. The CDR3 covers 15 residues. Germline lookup yields CDR1 SGHVS and CDR2 FNYEAQ. Trimming at V came to 5 bases and at J to 5 bases, leaving 10 bases not matched to a gene. The CDR3 is CASSPARTGWETQYF. The CDR3 nucleotides are TGTGCCAGCAGCCCAGCGCGGACAGGGTGGGAGACCCAGTACTTC.